These 29 T cell receptor beta chains were all obtained from the same sample, sequenced in a study of identical twins. TCRdb analysed the 5' RACE reads with MiXCR anew, one entry per CDR3 protein. This sample has more than 600,000 distinct CDR3 sequences, with roughly 18% found just once. This same sample was also taken into another study, of T cells expressing NK-cell markers.

The sample taken for sequencing was PBMCs. The source is a woman younger than 30 in good health.

In its sample, this clonotype was seen a few times. The genes are TRBV12-3 or TRBV12-4 and TRBJ2-1, with unresolved D. V lost 7 bases and J 0 bases, leaving 10 bases between the germline ends. The CDR3 runs 14 residues. The CDR3 nucleotides are TGTGCCAGCACCCCTCAGAGCTCCTACAATGAGCAGTTCTTC. Translation: CASTPQSSYNEQFF.

This clonotype has more than one count but fewer than ten. This chain joins TRBV5-1 and TRBJ2-1, with D possibly being TRBD2 (6 bases). V lost 4 bases to trimming and J lost 1 base, with 12 bases between them. CDR1 is SGHRS, CDR2 YFSETQ, per germline. This CDR3 contains 15 residues. The CDR3 region is CASSTGTGSYNEQFF. The CDR3 DNA is TGCGCCAGCAGCACCGGGACTGGGTCCTACAATGAGCAGTTCTTC.

This clonotype was found many times. This sequence joins TRBV10-3 and TRBJ2-2, with D perhaps matching TRBD2 (5 bases). Germline values: CDR1 ENHRY, CDR2 SYGVKD. V gave up 10 bases and J gave up 1 base, with 16 bases separating them. The CDR3 has 15 amino acids. CDR3 sequence reads: CATTGPGRNTGELFF. The CDR3 bases are TGTGCCACCACCGGCCCGGGGAGGAACACCGGGGAGCTGTTTTTT.

The sample holds a few counts of this clonotype. This chain joins TRBV6-1 and TRBJ1-5; TRBD1 is a possible D gene (6 bases). CDR1 is MNHNS, CDR2 SASEGT, per germline. V gave up 9 bases and J gave up 7 bases, with 19 bases separating them. The CDR3 runs to 14 residues. The CDR3 reads CASRPGQSRQPQHF. In DNA, the CDR3 is TGTGCCAGTCGACCAGGACAGTCCCGGCAGCCCCAGCATTTT.

The rearrangement joins TRBV4-3 to TRBJ2-1; possibly TRBD1 for D (5 bases). The V gene's germline CDR1 is LGHNA and CDR2 YSLEER. CDR3 length: 17 residues. V was pared by 0 bases and J by 4 bases, with 16 bases between. The CDR3 reads CASSQDSRTTNYNEQFF. In nucleotides, the CDR3 is TGCGCCAGCAGCCAAGATTCCAGGACAACGAATTACAATGAGCAGTTCTTC.

The genes are TRBV7-2 and TRBJ1-1; 9 nucleotides agree with TRBD1. CDR1 and CDR2 (germline): SGHTA, FQGNSA. The CDR3 extends over 15 amino acids. Losses at the gene ends were 4 bases for V and 11 bases for J; bases not matched to a gene: 14. The CDR3 here is CASSSGQGQGRMAFF. The DNA of the CDR3 is TGTGCCAGCAGCTCGGGCCAGGGACAGGGTCGGATGGCTTTCTTT.

V is TRBV7-3 and J is TRBJ2-3; 9 nucleotides match TRBD2. Germline V gene sequence: CDR1 SGHTA, CDR2 FQGTGA. CDR3 length equals 14 residues. The J segment lost 6 bases and the V segment lost 6 bases, leaving 7 bases of the junction unmatched. CDR3 coding DNA: TGTGCCAGCAGAGCGGGGGGATCGAGGGATACGCAGTATTTT. Translation gives CASRAGGSRDTQYF.

The chain is built from TRBV4-3 and TRBJ2-1, with 7 bases matching TRBD2. The V gene end was trimmed by 1 base and the J gene end by 6 bases; junction bases not matched to a gene: 12. CDR1 is LGHNA, CDR2 YSLEER, per germline. This CDR3 spans 17 amino acids. CDR3 nucleotides: TGCGCCAGCAGCCAAGGCAGGGCTAGCGGATCCATCAATGAGCAGTTCTTC. Encoded protein: CASSQGRASGSINEQFF.

This clonotype came up many times. The chain uses TRBV12-3 or TRBV12-4 and TRBJ1-1; 7 nucleotides agree with TRBD1. This CDR3 region has 13 residues. J was trimmed by 0 bases and V by 9 bases; bases with no gene match: 4. The DNA of the CDR3 is TGTGCCAGTCGGGACAGCATGAACACTGAAGCTTTCTTT. The encoded protein is CASRDSMNTEAFF.

This chain links TRBV2 with TRBJ1-1; no firm D call. Germline CDR1 reads SNHLY; CDR2 reads FYNNEI. The CDR3 is 11 residues long. Trimming stripped 8 bases from V and 3 bases from J, with 7 bases between. CDR3 bases: TGTGCCAGCGGAGTCCACACTGAAGCTTTCTTT. Its translation is CASGVHTEAFF.

The chain has TRBV19 and TRBJ2-1; D perhaps matches TRBD2 (5 bases). Trimming took off 7 bases at V and 0 bases at J, with 13 bases between the two ends. The length of the CDR3 is 15 residues. Germline CDR1 and CDR2: LNHDA and SQIVND (reference sequence). The DNA for the CDR3 is TGTGCCAGTACTCCAGCGGTAAGCTCCTACAATGAGCAGTTCTTC. It encodes CASTPAVSSYNEQFF.

This clonotype has just a few counts. The chain joins TRBV20-1 to TRBJ1-4; D remains unclear. Germline CDR1 is DFQATT and CDR2 is SNEGSKA (reference sequence). Trimming stripped 5 bases from V and 0 bases from J, with 7 bases between. The CDR3 loop spans 13 amino acids. The CDR3: CSASGTTNEKLFF. The CDR3 DNA follows: TGCAGTGCTTCCGGGACAACTAATGAAAAACTGTTTTTT.

This chain links TRBV10-3 with TRBJ2-1; 8 nucleotides agree with TRBD1. The germline gives CDR1 ENHRY, CDR2 SYGVKD. With V trimmed by 4 bases and J by 7 bases, 3 bases remained unmatched. This CDR3 region has 13 residues. The CDR3 nucleotides read TGTGCCATCAGTGGGACAGGGACTAATGAGCAGTTCTTC. Its translation: CAISGTGTNEQFF.

The chain uses TRBV10-3 and TRBJ1-1; 7 positions match TRBD1. The CDR3 spans 13 residues. V lost 10 bases to trimming and J lost 1 base; unmatched junction nucleotides: 6. Germline CDR1 reads ENHRY; CDR2 reads SYGVKD. The CDR3 DNA follows: TGTGCCACAATAGACAGGGAGAACACTGAAGCTTTCTTT. Residues: CATIDRENTEAFF.

A few counts support this clonotype. The junction and the germline gene differ at one end; a read error may be behind it. V gene TRBV5-1 combines with J gene TRBJ1-1; TRBD1 might be the D (5 bases). Germline V gives CDR1 SGHRS, CDR2 YFSETQ. The CDR3 consists of 15 residues. CDR3 region: CASSQLLAGNSEAFF. As DNA, the CDR3 is TGCGCCAGCAGCCAATTACTCGCAGGGAACTCTGAAGCTTTCTTT. Variable domain in full (rest from reference TRBV5-1 and TRBJ1-1): KAGVTQTPRYLIKTRGQQVTLSCSPISGHRSVSWYQQTPGQGLQFLFEYFSETQRNKGNFPGRFSGRQFSNSRSEMNVSTLELGDSALYLCASSQLLAGNSEAFFGQGTRLTVV.

The V call is TRBV20-1, the J call TRBJ2-1, with D unclear. Trimming stripped 7 bases from V and 0 bases from J, with 10 bases between. Germline V lookup: CDR1 DFQATT, CDR2 SNEGSKA (reference sequence). CDR3 length: 13 amino acids. The CDR3 DNA sequence: TGCAGTGTGGTGAGAACCTCCTACAATGAGCAGTTCTTC. This codes for CSVVRTSYNEQFF.

The table lists this clonotype with a few counts. This chain joins TRBV12-3 or TRBV12-4 and TRBJ2-1; 9 positions match TRBD2. CDR3 length: 15 amino acids. After removal of 5 bases from V and 6 bases from J, the junction contained 8 bases not matched to a gene. The CDR3 here is CASSTIAGAINEQFF. Here the CDR3 DNA reads TGTGCCAGCAGTACTATAGCGGGAGCTATCAATGAGCAGTTCTTC.

This clonotype was seen a handful of times. The chain joins TRBV5-1 to TRBJ2-3; D could derive from TRBD1 or TRBD2 (5 bases each). This CDR3 comprises 15 residues. Germline-derived CDR1 and CDR2 are SGHRS and YFSETQ. The V end was cut by 2 bases, the J end by 3 bases, with 13 bases between. The CDR3 DNA reads TGCGCCAGCAGCTTTCAGGGAGCCGCGACAGATACGCAGTATTTT. This sequence encodes CASSFQGAATDTQYF.

This clonotype came up a few times. The V and J genes are TRBV12-3 or TRBV12-4 and TRBJ1-1; D gene uncertain. This CDR3 region has 11 residues. Trimming took 3 bases from V and 7 from J, leaving 6 bases between them. The CDR3: CASSLMREAFF. The CDR3 DNA is TGTGCCAGCAGTTTGATGCGTGAAGCTTTCTTT.

V usage is TRBV18 and J usage is TRBJ2-1; tentatively, D is TRBD1 or TRBD2 (5 bases each). Germline CDR1 reads KGHSH; CDR2 reads LQKENI. Trimming pared 3 bases from V and 8 bases from J, leaving 14 bases between. The CDR3 loop spans 14 amino acids. Written as DNA, the CDR3 is TGTGCCAGCTCACCTTCGGGGCGGGTCGATGAGCAGTTCTTC. Amino acid sequence: CASSPSGRVDEQFF.

This clonotype was counted many times. V gene TRBV4-2 combines with J gene TRBJ2-1; no reliable D call. The CDR3 contains 14 residues. Between the trimmed V and J ends, which lost 4 bases and 6 bases, there was a span of 13 bases. Germline values: CDR1 LGHNA, CDR2 YNFKEQ. The CDR3 region is CASSPEWPPNEQFF. The CDR3 DNA follows: TGTGCCAGCAGCCCAGAGTGGCCGCCCAATGAGCAGTTCTTC.

Only a few counts were recorded for this clonotype. This sequence joins TRBV6-6 and TRBJ2-1; 7 positions match TRBD1. This CDR3 has 13 residues. Germline lookup yields CDR1 MNHNY and CDR2 SVGAGI (reference sequence). Unmatched junction bases numbered 5, after V lost 6 bases and J lost 6 bases. The CDR3 region has the DNA TGTGCCAGCAGACCGCCAGGGGGCAATGAGCAGTTCTTC. Amino acids: CASRPPGGNEQFF.

The CDR3 loop reads CASSKAGTTKGGYTF. The CDR3 region has the DNA TGTGCCAGTAGTAAGGCCGGGACAACAAAGGGAGGCTACACCTTC. V and J are TRBV19 and TRBJ1-2; possible D gene TRBD1, 6 bases. CDR3 size: 15 residues. V was cut by 4 bases and J by 8 bases, with 20 bases left in between. Per the germline V gene, CDR1 is LNHDA and CDR2 is SQIVND (reference sequence).

The chain links TRBV7-9 to TRBJ2-5; no definite D call. This CDR3 has 13 amino acids. Germline CDR1 SEHNR, CDR2 FQNEAQ (reference sequence). With 2 bases removed from V and 3 bases from J, the gap between germline ends came to 7 bases. DNA for the CDR3: TGTGCCAGCAGCTTATACAGAAAAGAGACCCAGTACTTC. It translates to CASSLYRKETQYF.

The V gene is TRBV10-3, the J gene TRBJ2-7; 7 positions match TRBD1. This CDR3 has 15 residues. Germline CDR1 is ENHRY and CDR2 is SYGVKD. The ends lost 5 bases at V and 4 bases at J; junction bases unmatched: 11. Here the CDR3 DNA reads TGTGCCATCAGTAGGACAGGCGACTTAGGTTACGAGCAGTACTTC. Translation gives CAISRTGDLGYEQYF.

A few counts support this clonotype. The chain employs TRBV11-2 and TRBJ2-1; D remains unclear. The V gene's germline CDR1 is SGHAT and CDR2 FQNNGV. The CDR3 totals 13 residues. Trimming cost V 5 bases and J 7 bases, with 12 bases left between them. CDR3 DNA: TGTGCCAGCAGCCCGGCGGCACGGAATGAGCAGTTCTTC. This encodes CASSPAARNEQFF.

The rearrangement joins TRBV7-2 to TRBJ2-2; unclear D gene. The V end lost 6 bases, the J end lost 6 bases, and 8 bases lay between the germline ends. CDR3 length: 12 amino acids. Germline-derived CDR1 and CDR2 are SGHTA and FQGNSA. CDR3 bases: TGTGCCAGCAGGACCACCCCCGGGGAGCTGTTTTTT. This codes for CASRTTPGELFF.

V and J are TRBV7-9 and TRBJ2-3; perhaps TRBD1 as D (5 bases). The CDR3 runs 12 residues. The V and J ends lost 8 bases and 2 bases respectively, with 8 bases between them. Germline loops: CDR1 SEHNR, CDR2 FQNEAQ (reference sequence). The CDR3 DNA reads TGTGCCAGCCAGGGTTCCACAGATACGCAGTATTTT. Protein: CASQGSTDTQYF.

This clonotype was recorded a few times. V and J are TRBV6-1 and TRBJ1-2; 7 bases align to TRBD1. The germline gives CDR1 MNHNS, CDR2 SASEGT. The CDR3 is 11 residues long. V lost 6 bases and J lost 7; bases outside the gene matches: 2. For the CDR3, the DNA is TGTGCCAGCAGCTGGGACAGTGGCTACACCTTC. It yields the protein CASSWDSGYTF.